This passage covers 28 T cell receptor beta chains from one sample sequenced in a study of T cells in Graves' hyperthyroidism and ophthalmopathy. Template material for amplifying TCR beta CDR3 regions consisted of RNA transcripts. RT-PCR in the first round (using the HTBI primer set) targeted the TCR CDR3. TCRdb processed the multiplex PCR reads anew with MiXCR; each CDR3 protein has one entry. The sample contains roughly 710,000 distinct CDR3 sequences, 35% of which appear only once. Sequencing input: blood. The receptors were sampled from a woman in her forties with Graves' hyperthyroidism.

The sample holds a few counts of this clonotype. The J gene is TRBJ1-1, the V gene TRBV7-9; D is unresolved. The CDR3 is 14 residues long. V dropped 5 bases and J dropped 7 bases, with 17 bases sitting between them. Germline loops: CDR1 SEHNR, CDR2 FQNEAQ (reference sequence). CDR3 bases: TGTGCCAGCAGCCAACCATATGGGGTAGATGAAGCTTTCTTT. Its protein product is CASSQPYGVDEAFF.

In its sample, this clonotype was seen many times. The chain carries TRBV20-1 and TRBJ1-2; D gene ambiguous. Germline V gene lookup returns CDR1 DFQATT and CDR2 SNEGSKA (reference sequence). V lost 6 bases and J lost 8, with 13 bases in between. CDR3 length equals 11 residues. The CDR3 region is CSASPQEGYTF. CDR3 sequence (DNA): TGCAGTGCGTCGCCACAAGAGGGCTACACCTTC.

This clonotype turned up a few times. Written as DNA, the CDR3 is TGTGCCAGCAGTGAACGAAATACGCAGTATTTT. Translated, it gives CASSERNTQYF. The chain recombines TRBV25-1 with TRBJ2-3; D remains ambiguous. V was pared by 2 bases and J by 7 bases, with 4 bases between. There are 11 residues in the CDR3. Germline V CDR1 and CDR2: MGHDK, SYGVNS.

This clonotype came up many times. The chain joins TRBV7-9 to TRBJ2-5; 8 bases are a match to TRBD1. Germline lookup yields CDR1 SEHNR and CDR2 FQNEAQ (reference sequence). This CDR3 region has 14 residues. The V gene end was trimmed by 7 bases and the J gene end by 5 bases; junction bases not matched to a gene: 9. For the CDR3, the DNA is TGTGCCAGCAACCTAATACAGGGGGTGGAGACCCAGTACTTC. Protein sequence: CASNLIQGVETQYF.

This rearrangement joins TRBV20-1 to TRBJ2-7; maybe TRBD1 (5 bases). The CDR3 extends over 11 amino acids. Trimming took off 6 bases at V and 10 bases at J, with 16 bases between the two ends. From germline, CDR1 is DFQATT and CDR2 SNEGSKA (reference sequence). The CDR3, as DNA: TGCAGTGCGAGGTCAGTGGGGCTTCAGTACTTC. Its protein is CSARSVGLQYF.

Many counts were recorded for this clonotype. The V and J genes are TRBV5-1 and TRBJ1-1, with D unresolved. V was trimmed by 1 base and J by 4 bases, leaving 11 bases between them. The CDR3 spans 14 residues. The germline V gene encodes CDR1 SGHRS and CDR2 YFSETQ. The DNA of the CDR3 is TGCGCCAGCAGCTTGACCCTCAAGCTCACTGAAGCTTTCTTT. It is translated as CASSLTLKLTEAFF.

This clonotype showed up many times. V is TRBV14 and J is TRBJ1-4; D possibly corresponds to TRBD1 (5 bases). The CDR3 is made up of 13 amino acids. Germline CDR1 is SGHDN and CDR2 is FVKESK. Trimming shortened V by 6 bases and J by 11 bases, and 16 bases separated the two germline ends. CDR3 coding DNA: TGTGCCAGCAGTCGGGACTCTACGGGGAAACTGTTTTTT. Translated, it gives CASSRDSTGKLFF.

This clonotype came up many times. This chain joins TRBV2 and TRBJ1-2, with D hard to call. Germline V lookup: CDR1 SNHLY, CDR2 FYNNEI. V was clipped by 2 bases and J by 2 bases, with 15 bases between them. The CDR3 spans 16 residues. For the CDR3, the DNA is TGTGCCAGCAGTGAATATAGCGCCATTCCCAACTATGGCTACACCTTC. It codes for CASSEYSAIPNYGYTF.

This clonotype was counted between two and nine times. The genes are TRBV12-3 or TRBV12-4 and TRBJ1-5; TRBD1 agrees at 12 bases. V lost 6 bases to trimming and J lost 6 bases; unmatched junction nucleotides: 15. The CDR3 extends over 18 amino acids. The CDR3 DNA follows: TGTGCCAGCAGCCCGGCGGGACAGGGGGCTGAACGGGGTCAGCCCCAGCATTTT. This gives the protein CASSPAGQGAERGQPQHF.

The chain joins TRBV6-1 to TRBJ1-1; D is unclear. Trimming shortened V by 4 bases and J by 6 bases, and 12 bases separated the two germline ends. The CDR3 length is 13 residues. The germline V gene has CDR1 MNHNS and CDR2 SASEGT. The CDR3 here is CASSAIPQAEAFF. In DNA, the CDR3 is TGTGCCAGCAGTGCAATTCCTCAAGCTGAAGCTTTCTTT.

This clonotype has only a few counts. CDR3 residues: CASSLAGWVTREQYF. Here the CDR3 DNA reads TGTGCCAGCAGCTTAGCGGGTTGGGTGACCCGCGAGCAGTACTTC. V gene TRBV7-9 combines with J gene TRBJ2-7; D gene ambiguous. The CDR3 has 15 residues. V dropped 0 bases and J dropped 6 bases, with 15 bases sitting between them. Germline V CDR1 and CDR2: SEHNR, FQNEAQ (reference sequence).

Points on this clonotype: At one end the junction does not follow the germline gene, possibly because of a read error. The rearrangement links TRBV13 to TRBJ1-2; D remains ambiguous. Germline CDR1 and CDR2: PRHDT and FYEKMQ (reference sequence). This CDR3 region has 11 residues. CDR3 sequence (DNA): TGTGCCAGCAGTCTAGGCCTGGGCTACATCTTC. Translated, it gives CASSLGLGYIF.

The rearrangement uses TRBV29-1 and TRBJ1-2; 8 bases agree with TRBD1. The CDR3 length is 13 residues. Germline assignment: CDR1 SQVTM and CDR2 ANQGSEA. Trimming cost V 8 bases and J 5 bases; bases outside gene matches: 10. The DNA for the CDR3 is TGCAGCTCGCAGCCCGGGACAGGTTATGGCTACACCTTC. Translating gives CSSQPGTGYGYTF.

This clonotype was seen a single time. This chain connects TRBV20-1 to TRBJ2-2, with no clear D. Germline V gene lookup returns CDR1 DFQATT and CDR2 SNEGSKA (reference sequence). V lost 4 bases to trimming and J lost 9 bases, with 15 bases between them. This CDR3 is 13 amino acids long. In nucleotides, the CDR3 is TGCAGTGCTATGGAAAACAATGACCGGGAGCTGTTTTTT. This translates into CSAMENNDRELFF.

There are many counts of this clonotype. This chain uses TRBV2 with TRBJ1-1; TRBD1 agrees at 7 bases. This CDR3 has 14 amino acids. CDR1 and CDR2 (germline): SNHLY, FYNNEI. V trimming: 9 bases; J trimming: 4 bases; junction bases outside the gene matches: 11. The CDR3 bases are TGTGCCAGTACGACAGGGTCGGTGGGCACTGAAGCTTTCTTT. It codes for CASTTGSVGTEAFF.

The sample holds many counts of this clonotype. This chain uses TRBV7-2 with TRBJ2-2; D may be TRBD2 (5 bases). Germline CDR1 reads SGHTA; CDR2 reads FQGNSA. V lost 5 bases and J 5 bases, leaving 15 bases between the germline ends. The CDR3 runs 15 residues. In nucleotides, the CDR3 is TGTGCCAGCAGCCCACGGCCGTCGGGGACCGGGGAGCTGTTTTTT. Protein: CASSPRPSGTGELFF.

This chain uses TRBV2 with TRBJ1-1; possibly TRBD1 for D (6 bases). The CDR3 extends over 13 amino acids. The germline gives CDR1 SNHLY, CDR2 FYNNEI. V lost 5 bases, J lost 7 bases, and 14 bases lay in between. Here the CDR3 reads CASSKGGYNEAFF. The DNA for the CDR3 is TGTGCCAGCAGTAAGGGGGGATACAATGAAGCTTTCTTT.

The chain joins TRBV15 to TRBJ2-5, with a weak D call TRBD1 (6 bases). With 4 bases removed from V and 5 bases from J, the gap between germline ends came to 8 bases. The CDR3 is made up of 12 amino acids. Germline V lookup: CDR1 LNHNV, CDR2 YYDKDF (reference sequence). The CDR3 spells CATSTDSETQYF. As DNA, the CDR3 is TGTGCCACCAGCACGGACAGCGAGACCCAGTACTTC.

The chain couples TRBV25-1 to TRBJ2-7, with 7 bases fitting TRBD1. Trimming at V came to 4 bases and at J to 0 bases, leaving 6 bases not matched to a gene. The CDR3 has 15 residues. Germline V CDR1 and CDR2: MGHDK, SYGVNS. Here the CDR3 DNA reads TGTGCCAGCAGTGTGACAGGGACCCGCTCCTACGAGCAGTACTTC. Translation: CASSVTGTRSYEQYF.

CDR3 sequence reads: CASNNAGSNVVFF. The DNA for the CDR3 is TGTGCCAGCAACAACGCAGGGTCAAATGTGGTGTTTTTT. The chain combines TRBV5-3 with TRBJ1-4; TRBD1 is a possible D gene (5 bases). TRBV5-3 is an ORF, and what it does is uncertain. The V end lost 8 bases, the J end lost 15 bases, and 23 bases lay between the germline ends. CDR3 length: 13 amino acids.

This clonotype was seen ten or more times. This rearrangement joins TRBV19 to TRBJ2-2; possibly TRBD2 for D (5 bases). Per germline, CDR1 LNHDA and CDR2 SQIVND (reference sequence). Trimming stripped 5 bases from V and 6 bases from J, with 10 bases between. The CDR3 runs to 13 residues. The CDR3 sequence is CASSPTSAGELFF. CDR3 DNA: TGTGCCAGTAGTCCAACTAGTGCCGGGGAGCTGTTTTTT.

For this clonotype: A read error may produce the germline difference seen at one junction end. The chain employs TRBV7-8 and TRBJ2-5; D call uncertain. The CDR3 is 14 residues long. In germline, CDR1 is SGHVS, CDR2 FQNEAQ. DNA of the CDR3: TGCGCCAGCAGCCAAGGAAACAGCCAAGAGGCCCAGTACTTC. This codes for CASSQGNSQEAQYF.

Regarding this clonotype: With a much larger clone just one base away, this may be a read error. The chain employs TRBV20-1 and TRBJ1-1; D is uncertain. Germline V lookup: CDR1 DFQATT, CDR2 SNEGSKA (reference sequence). This CDR3 has 12 amino acids. V lost 3 bases, J lost 10 bases, and 15 bases lay in between. DNA of the CDR3: TGCAGTGCTAGCCACGTGTCGGGCGGAGCTTTCTTT. It specifies CSASHVSGGAFF.

There are many counts of this clonotype. The chain has TRBV12-3 or TRBV12-4 and TRBJ1-2; no definite D call. Between the trimmed V and J ends, which lost 3 bases and 4 bases, there was a span of 9 bases. The CDR3 runs to 13 residues. CDR3 DNA sequence: TGTGCCAGCAGTTTGCAGTTGGGCTATGGCTACACCTTC. Residues: CASSLQLGYGYTF.

This clonotype occurred a few times. The chain employs TRBV12-3 or TRBV12-4 and TRBJ1-5; 8 nucleotides match TRBD1. V gave up 4 bases and J gave up 4 bases; unmatched junction bases: 12. The CDR3 loop spans 17 amino acids. CDR3 DNA sequence: TGTGCCAGCAGTTCCGCCGCATACAGGGGGAGGAATCAGCCCCAGCATTTT. As protein: CASSSAAYRGRNQPQHF.

This clonotype was found a few times. V usage is TRBV10-3 and J usage is TRBJ1-6, with TRBD1 as a possible D gene (6 bases). The CDR3 is made up of 15 amino acids. Germline-derived CDR1 and CDR2 are ENHRY and SYGVKD. Trimming took off 10 bases at V and 7 bases at J, with 20 bases between the two ends. CDR3 sequence: CASVRGGFDNSPLHF. CDR3 nucleotide sequence: TGTGCCAGCGTAAGGGGGGGCTTCGACAATTCACCCCTCCACTTT.

The rearrangement uses TRBV18 and TRBJ1-4; D ambiguous. The CDR3 is made up of 16 amino acids. Germline values: CDR1 KGHSH, CDR2 LQKENI. Trimming shortened V by 6 bases and J by 0 bases, and 14 bases separated the two germline ends. The CDR3, as DNA: TGTGCCAGCTCGAGAGGAGGGCGGTCAACTAATGAAAAACTGTTTTTT. Residues: CASSRGGRSTNEKLFF.

This clonotype came up a few times. This sequence joins TRBV6-5 and TRBJ2-2; 7 bases align to TRBD1. V shed 6 bases, J shed 5 bases, and the junction held 6 bases outside the gene matches. Germline loops: CDR1 MNHEY, CDR2 SVGAGI. The CDR3 is made up of 14 amino acids. The CDR3 DNA reads TGTGCCAGCAGGGCTGAACAGGGGACCGGGGAGCTGTTTTTT. This gives the protein CASRAEQGTGELFF.